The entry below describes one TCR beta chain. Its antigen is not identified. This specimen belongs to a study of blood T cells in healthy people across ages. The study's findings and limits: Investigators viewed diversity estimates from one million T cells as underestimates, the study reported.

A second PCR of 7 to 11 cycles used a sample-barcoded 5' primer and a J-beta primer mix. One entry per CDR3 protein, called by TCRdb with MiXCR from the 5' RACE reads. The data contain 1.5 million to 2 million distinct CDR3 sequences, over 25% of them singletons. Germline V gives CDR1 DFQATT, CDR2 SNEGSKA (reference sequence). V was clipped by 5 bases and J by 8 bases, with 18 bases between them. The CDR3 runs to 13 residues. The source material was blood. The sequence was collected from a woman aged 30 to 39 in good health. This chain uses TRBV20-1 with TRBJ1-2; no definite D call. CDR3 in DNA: TGCAGTGCTCCTACTAGATGGGAGGACGGCTACACCTTC. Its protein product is CSAPTRWEDGYTF.